The source of this T cell receptor (beta chain) is a study of T cells in Graves' hyperthyroidism and ophthalmopathy. Whole-study context: Upon initial diagnosis and before any treatment, peripheral blood was collected. Study findings and constraints: Prediction of ophthalmopathy progression came a median around 7.1 months pre-onset. Blood shared most expanded thyroid clonotypes above 0.001.

An absence of ophthalmopathy progression within 18 months meant stable Graves' hyperthyroidism. The sample holds many counts of this clonotype. Its target is unknown. What was amplified from RNA transcripts were TCR beta CDR3 regions. In the first-round RT-PCR of the TCR CDR3, the HTBI primer set was used. TCRdb used MiXCR to reprocess the multiplex PCR reads, holding one entry per CDR3 protein. This repertoire shows a few hundred thousand distinct CDR3 sequences, 20% to 25% found once; its top ten account for approximately 25%. V dropped 7 bases and J dropped 2 bases, with 14 bases sitting between them. CDR3 length: 14 amino acids.

Sequenced: blood. This sequence originates from a man between 18 and 35 years old with Graves' hyperthyroidism. The chain recombines TRBV12-3 or TRBV12-4 with TRBJ2-5; tentatively, D is TRBD1 (5 bases). The CDR3 nucleotides are TGTGCCAGCAACCCTGCCGGACAACAAGAGACCCAGTACTTC. It is translated as CASNPAGQQETQYF.